Listed below are T cell receptor beta chains from one sample, sequenced in a study of cytomegalovirus exposure and HLA in healthy donors. Using immunoSEQ multiplex PCR, the repertoire was profiled, and TCRdb retains in-frame clones only, with some absent. This table holds about 120,000 clones, over 8.5% found once. The specimen sequenced was PBMCs. Receptor source: a woman aged 40 to 50 in good health and CMV-seropositive. The CDR3 runs from the conserved cysteine through the conserved F or W. A D gene is named only where the DNA matches it firmly. The size of a clone is reported for some rows only, either as once, few or many, or as a class for expanded clones.

j_gene: TRBJ1-4; v_gene: TRBV21-1; abundance: few; d_gene: NA; len: 14; CDR3nt: TGTGCCAGCGGGCAACAGGGGATCAATGAAAAACTGTTTTTT; CDR3aa: CASGQQGINEKLFF
j_gene: TRBJ1-5; v_gene: TRBV6-1; abundance: NA; d_gene: NA; len: 14; CDR3nt: TGTGCCAGCAGTGTAAATGGGGCACGGCAGCCCCAGCATTTT; CDR3aa: CASSVNGARQPQHF
j_gene: TRBJ1-1; v_gene: TRBV7-8; abundance: few; d_gene: TRBD1; len: 13; CDR3nt: TGTGCCAGCAGCCATGACAGGGACACTGAAGCTTTCTTT; CDR3aa: CASSHDRDTEAFF
j_gene: TRBJ2-5; v_gene: TRBV9; abundance: few; d_gene: NA; len: 14; CDR3nt: TGTGCCAGCAGCGTAGGACCTGGCAGGGTGACCCAGTACTTC; CDR3aa: CASSVGPGRVTQYF
j_gene: TRBJ1-3; v_gene: TRBV5-4; abundance: NA; d_gene: NA; len: 16; CDR3nt: TGTGCCAGCAGCTTGATCGGGGGAAACTCTGGAAACACCATATATTTT; CDR3aa: CASSLIGGNSGNTIYF
j_gene: TRBJ1-1; v_gene: TRBV6-5; abundance: few; d_gene: NA; len: 13; CDR3nt: TGTGCCAGCAGACCTACAGTGAACACTGAAGCTTTCTTT; CDR3aa: CASRPTVNTEAFF
j_gene: TRBJ1-1; v_gene: TRBV9; abundance: NA; d_gene: NA; len: 16; CDR3nt: TGTGCCAGCAGCGTAACCGGGAGTACACTTAACACTGAAGCTTTCTTT; CDR3aa: CASSVTGSTLNTEAFF
j_gene: TRBJ1-4; v_gene: TRBV9; abundance: few; d_gene: TRBD1; len: 15; CDR3nt: TGTGCCAGCAGCAAGACCCCGGACAGGGGCGAAAAACTGTTTTTT; CDR3aa: CASSKTPDRGEKLFF
j_gene: TRBJ2-7; v_gene: TRBV28; abundance: NA; d_gene: NA; len: 12; CDR3nt: TGTGCCAGCAGTTTAGCGGAGAGGAAGCAGTACTTC; CDR3aa: CASSLAERKQYF
j_gene: TRBJ2-1; v_gene: TRBV6-1; abundance: few; d_gene: NA; len: 15; CDR3nt: TGTGCCAGCAGTGAACTGTCTAGCGCCTACGGTGAGCAGTTCTTC; CDR3aa: CASSELSSAYGEQFF
j_gene: TRBJ1-5; v_gene: TRBV6-1; abundance: NA; d_gene: TRBD1; len: 15; CDR3nt: TGTGCCAGCAGTGAAATGGGACAGGGCCATCAGCCCCAGCATTTT; CDR3aa: CASSEMGQGHQPQHF
j_gene: TRBJ2-1; v_gene: TRBV18; abundance: NA; d_gene: TRBD2; len: 18; CDR3nt: TGTGCCAGCTCACCACCCGCAGGCAGAGCGGGGGTCTACAATGAGCAGTTCTTC; CDR3aa: CASSPPAGRAGVYNEQFF
j_gene: TRBJ1-1; v_gene: TRBV30; abundance: few; d_gene: TRBD1; len: 12; CDR3nt: TGTGCCTGGATGCCAGGACAGGGGGAAGCTTTCTTT; CDR3aa: CAWMPGQGEAFF
j_gene: TRBJ1-1; v_gene: TRBV5-1; abundance: few; d_gene: NA; len: 16; CDR3nt: TGCGCCAGCAGAGAGAGTCCTGGGCAGCCGAACACTGAAGCTTTCTTT; CDR3aa: CASRESPGQPNTEAFF
j_gene: TRBJ1-1; v_gene: TRBV7-2; abundance: few; d_gene: NA; len: 13; CDR3nt: TGTGCCAGCAGCTTAGCAGAGGACACTGAAGCTTTCTTT; CDR3aa: CASSLAEDTEAFF
j_gene: TRBJ2-2; v_gene: TRBV5-1; abundance: few; d_gene: NA; len: 15; CDR3nt: TGCGCCAGCAGCTTGGGACACAAAAACACCGGGGAGCTGTTTTTT; CDR3aa: CASSLGHKNTGELFF
j_gene: TRBJ1-1; v_gene: TRBV5-1; abundance: few; d_gene: NA; len: 13; CDR3nt: TGCGCCAGCAGCTACGGGGGGGACACTGAAGCTTTCTTT; CDR3aa: CASSYGGDTEAFF
j_gene: TRBJ2-2; v_gene: TRBV29-1; abundance: NA; d_gene: TRBD1; len: 15; CDR3nt: TGCAGCGTCCGGACAGGGGAGTTCCGCGCCGGGGAGCTGTTTTTT; CDR3aa: CSVRTGEFRAGELFF
j_gene: TRBJ1-4; v_gene: TRBV9; abundance: NA; d_gene: NA; len: 13; CDR3nt: TGTGCCAGCAGCGGAGTGGGCTATGAAAAACTGTTTTTT; CDR3aa: CASSGVGYEKLFF
j_gene: TRBJ2-3; v_gene: TRBV2; abundance: few; d_gene: TRBD2; len: 16; CDR3nt: TGTGCCAGCAGTGCTAGCGGGGGGGACCGTTTGGATACGCAGTATTTT; CDR3aa: CASSASGGDRLDTQYF
j_gene: TRBJ1-1; v_gene: TRBV14; abundance: NA; d_gene: NA; len: 13; CDR3nt: TGTGCCAGCAGCCAGGACATGAACACTGAAGCTTTCTTT; CDR3aa: CASSQDMNTEAFF
j_gene: TRBJ1-2; v_gene: TRBV6-5; abundance: few; d_gene: TRBD1; len: 14; CDR3nt: TGTGCCAGCAGACCCCACAGGGGAAGCTATGGCTACACCTTC; CDR3aa: CASRPHRGSYGYTF
j_gene: TRBJ2-7; v_gene: TRBV6-1; abundance: NA; d_gene: NA; len: 20; CDR3nt: TGTGCCAGCAGTGAAGCGCTTCTCCCCGGCTTGCGAGTGGGCCCCTACGAGCAGTACTTC; CDR3aa: CASSEALLPGLRVGPYEQYF
j_gene: TRBJ1-2; v_gene: TRBV6-1; abundance: NA; d_gene: TRBD1; len: 14; CDR3nt: TGTGCCAGCAGTGAACAGAACAGGGGAGAAGGCTACACCTTC; CDR3aa: CASSEQNRGEGYTF
j_gene: TRBJ2-5; v_gene: TRBV6-1; abundance: few; d_gene: NA; len: 16; CDR3nt: TGTGCCAGCAGTGCACAGGCTCCGACGATCCAAGAGACCCAGTACTTC; CDR3aa: CASSAQAPTIQETQYF
j_gene: TRBJ2-1; v_gene: TRBV10-2; abundance: few; d_gene: NA; len: 14; CDR3nt: TGCGCCACTGGGGCGGCTGGGACCTACAATGAGCAGTTCTTC; CDR3aa: CATGAAGTYNEQFF
j_gene: TRBJ2-7; v_gene: TRBV5-6; abundance: few; d_gene: TRBD2; len: 16; CDR3nt: TGTGCCAGCAGCCGGGTGAGAGGCGGGGGATTCTACGAGCAGTACTTC; CDR3aa: CASSRVRGGGFYEQYF
j_gene: TRBJ1-1; v_gene: TRBV5-1; abundance: NA; d_gene: TRBD1; len: 16; CDR3nt: TGCGCCAGCAGCTTGACCCTTGGGACAGGGAGTGTTGAAGCTTTCTTT; CDR3aa: CASSLTLGTGSVEAFF
j_gene: TRBJ1-1; v_gene: TRBV5-1; abundance: NA; d_gene: TRBD1; len: 14; CDR3nt: TGCGCCAGCAGCTTGGAAGGGGGCAGGGCTGAAGCTTTCTTT; CDR3aa: CASSLEGGRAEAFF
j_gene: TRBJ2-7; v_gene: TRBV19; abundance: NA; d_gene: TRBD1; len: 13; CDR3nt: TGTGCCAGTACGCCAGGGGGATCCTACGAGCAGTACTTC; CDR3aa: CASTPGGSYEQYF
j_gene: TRBJ2-1; v_gene: TRBV29-1; abundance: few; d_gene: TRBD1; len: 15; CDR3nt: TGCAGCGTTGAAGATCGCAGGGGGCCCTACAATGAGCAGTTCTTC; CDR3aa: CSVEDRRGPYNEQFF
j_gene: TRBJ1-5; v_gene: TRBV5-5; abundance: NA; d_gene: TRBD1; len: 15; CDR3nt: TGTGCCAGCAGCTTGGCCGGGACAGACAATCAGCCCCAGCATTTT; CDR3aa: CASSLAGTDNQPQHF
j_gene: TRBJ1-6; v_gene: TRBV5-1; abundance: few; d_gene: NA; len: 13; CDR3nt: TGCGCCAGCAGCTCAGACAGCGTCCTAACCCTCCACTTT; CDR3aa: CASSSDSVLTLHF
j_gene: TRBJ2-7; v_gene: TRBV5-1; abundance: NA; d_gene: TRBD1; len: 14; CDR3nt: TGCGCCAGCGGCTCGGACAGGGTCCCCTACGAGCAGTACTTC; CDR3aa: CASGSDRVPYEQYF
j_gene: TRBJ1-5; v_gene: TRBV19; abundance: NA; d_gene: TRBD1; len: 16; CDR3nt: TGTGCCAGTAGTGAGTCCGGGACAGGGGGCTATCAGCCCCAGCATTTT; CDR3aa: CASSESGTGGYQPQHF
j_gene: TRBJ2-1; v_gene: TRBV27; abundance: NA; d_gene: NA; len: 15; CDR3nt: TGTGCCAGCAGTTTAAGACTACACCCGGGCAATGAGCAGTTCTTC; CDR3aa: CASSLRLHPGNEQFF
j_gene: TRBJ1-5; v_gene: TRBV7-9; abundance: NA; d_gene: NA; len: 12; CDR3nt: TGTGCCAGCAGCTCGCCGGGTCAGCCCCAGCATTTT; CDR3aa: CASSSPGQPQHF
j_gene: TRBJ1-2; v_gene: TRBV6-1; abundance: NA; d_gene: NA; len: 15; CDR3nt: TGTGCCAGCAGTGAAGCATTGGCGGGCCCTCGTGGCTACACCTTC; CDR3aa: CASSEALAGPRGYTF
j_gene: TRBJ2-5; v_gene: TRBV15; abundance: few; d_gene: TRBD1; len: 15; CDR3nt: TGTGCCACCAGCATTAGGACAGGGGTCCAAGAGACCCAGTACTTC; CDR3aa: CATSIRTGVQETQYF
j_gene: TRBJ2-1; v_gene: TRBV29-1; abundance: NA; d_gene: TRBD2; len: 13; CDR3nt: TGCAGCGTCGCCGGACTAGGGTGGAGTGAGCAGTTCTTC; CDR3aa: CSVAGLGWSEQFF
j_gene: TRBJ1-5; v_gene: TRBV19; abundance: NA; d_gene: NA; len: 17; CDR3nt: TGTGCCAGTAGCCTGAAAACGGGGTGGGGGCGCAATCAGCCCCAGCATTTT; CDR3aa: CASSLKTGWGRNQPQHF
j_gene: TRBJ2-7; v_gene: TRBV6-5; abundance: few; d_gene: TRBD2; len: 14; CDR3nt: TGTGCCAGCAGTAGACTAGCGGGGGTCTACGAGCAGTACTTC; CDR3aa: CASSRLAGVYEQYF
j_gene: TRBJ2-1; v_gene: TRBV29-1; abundance: NA; d_gene: NA; len: 12; CDR3nt: TGCAGCGTTGTGAGCTCCTACAATGAGCAGTTCTTC; CDR3aa: CSVVSSYNEQFF
j_gene: TRBJ2-7; v_gene: TRBV9; abundance: NA; d_gene: NA; len: 14; CDR3nt: TGTGCCAGCAGCGCGCGGGGGCCGGGGTACGAGCAGTACTTC; CDR3aa: CASSARGPGYEQYF
j_gene: TRBJ1-2; v_gene: TRBV11-3; abundance: NA; d_gene: NA; len: 14; CDR3nt: TGTGCCAGCAGCTTTTTTAAAAGGAGCCATGGCTACACCTTC; CDR3aa: CASSFFKRSHGYTF
j_gene: TRBJ1-2; v_gene: TRBV19; abundance: few; d_gene: TRBD1; len: 14; CDR3nt: TGTGCCAGTAGTATAGGTGCAGGGGGCGATGGCTACACCTTC; CDR3aa: CASSIGAGGDGYTF
j_gene: TRBJ2-5; v_gene: TRBV5-4; abundance: few; d_gene: NA; len: 16; CDR3nt: TGTGCCAGCAGCTTGGTGGGGGGGCTATTCCAAGAGACCCAGTACTTC; CDR3aa: CASSLVGGLFQETQYF
j_gene: TRBJ2-3; v_gene: TRBV5-1; abundance: NA; d_gene: TRBD1; len: 16; CDR3nt: TGCGCCAGCAGCTTGTTACGGACAGGGGGCACAGATACGCAGTATTTT; CDR3aa: CASSLLRTGGTDTQYF
j_gene: TRBJ2-5; v_gene: TRBV5-1; abundance: NA; d_gene: NA; len: 15; CDR3nt: TGCGCCAGCAGCCGATACTCGACAGGACAAGAGACCCAGTACTTC; CDR3aa: CASSRYSTGQETQYF
j_gene: TRBJ2-3; v_gene: TRBV6-5; abundance: few; d_gene: TRBD2; len: 14; CDR3nt: TGTGCCAGCAGCCCGCTAGCGGAAGGAGATACGCAGTATTTT; CDR3aa: CASSPLAEGDTQYF
j_gene: TRBJ2-4; v_gene: TRBV9; abundance: few; d_gene: NA; len: 14; CDR3nt: TGTGCCAGCAGCGTAGCGGCGGGTCCTCAGGATCAGTACTTC; CDR3aa: CASSVAAGPQDQYF